The clone carrying this T cell receptor (beta chain) was counted once. Trimming shortened V by 8 bases and J by 4 bases, and 20 bases separated the two germline ends. CDR1 SGHAT and CDR2 FQDESV come from the germline V gene (reference sequence). This CDR3 has 15 amino acids. This specimen belongs to a study of blood T cell repertoires in COVID-19. Whole-study context: Nucleic acid was either cDNA or gDNA, and it came from T cells, B-cell-depleted T cells, or PBMCs.

Some clones are missing from TCRdb's copy, which holds only in-frame ones; the method was immunoSEQ multiplex PCR. The sample yields roughly 45,000 clones, 85% seen once. This chain links TRBV11-1 with TRBJ1-1; no firm D call. The sequenced sample consisted of peripheral blood. The sequence was obtained from a man aged 45-60 years with active COVID-19. CDR3 bases: TGTGCCAGCCGCCCTTCGGCGGCGGTGGGCACTGAAGCTTTCTTT. It yields the protein CASRPSAAVGTEAFF.